The rows below give T cell receptor beta chains drawn from one sample of a study of OX40 agonist ivuxolimab in advanced cancers. TCRdb's table, derived via immunoSEQ multiplex PCR, lists solely in-frame clones and lacks some. The data show approximately 22,000 clones, under 85% seen once. The input for sequencing was CD4+ or CD8+ T cells sorted from blood, taken in a trial of the OX40 agonist ivuxolimab. Receptors were obtained from an adult with an advanced solid tumor such as melanoma, head and neck, liver or kidney cancer. Each CDR3 is given with its conserved first and last residue. Each record gives: V gene, J gene, D gene, CDR3 protein. D genes are given only for firm matches.

V gene: TRBV9
J gene: TRBJ1-1
D gene: .
CDR3 protein: CASSPGTLNTEAFF

V gene: TRBV28
J gene: TRBJ1-5
D gene: TRBD1
CDR3 protein: CASSLGTGGLGNQPQHF

V gene: TRBV7-9
J gene: TRBJ2-1
D gene: .
CDR3 protein: CASSPQRGSYNEQFF

V gene: TRBV30
J gene: TRBJ2-7
D gene: .
CDR3 protein: CAWSGQISRGEQYF

V gene: TRBV4-2
J gene: TRBJ1-2
D gene: .
CDR3 protein: CASSQGAGERYGYTF

V gene: TRBV4-1
J gene: TRBJ2-1
D gene: .
CDR3 protein: CASSPPTSDQFF

V gene: TRBV5-1
J gene: TRBJ2-7
D gene: .
CDR3 protein: CASSLGRVSYEQYF

V gene: TRBV4-2
J gene: TRBJ2-1
D gene: TRBD2
CDR3 protein: CASSRYAGTSGNEQFF

V gene: TRBV28
J gene: TRBJ1-2
D gene: .
CDR3 protein: CASKQGGIYGYTF

V gene: TRBV5-1
J gene: TRBJ1-4
D gene: .
CDR3 protein: CASSLVPRGQEKLFF

V gene: TRBV7-8
J gene: TRBJ2-5
D gene: TRBD2
CDR3 protein: CASSLAIAGGPEETQYF

V gene: TRBV5-5
J gene: TRBJ2-1
D gene: .
CDR3 protein: CASSLWLASYNEQFF

V gene: TRBV7-9
J gene: TRBJ1-5
D gene: .
CDR3 protein: CAGSRGSSQPQHF

V gene: TRBV6-6
J gene: TRBJ2-3
D gene: TRBD2
CDR3 protein: CASTHSGTRTDTQYF

V gene: TRBV6-1
J gene: TRBJ1-4
D gene: .
CDR3 protein: CASNTDSEVNEKLFF

V gene: TRBV6-6
J gene: TRBJ2-7
D gene: .
CDR3 protein: CASSSSGGPYEQYF

V gene: TRBV5-1
J gene: TRBJ1-1
D gene: TRBD1
CDR3 protein: CASNGQGITEAFF

V gene: TRBV19
J gene: TRBJ2-3
D gene: .
CDR3 protein: CASSFQWKLGTDTQYF

V gene: TRBV19
J gene: TRBJ2-1
D gene: .
CDR3 protein: CASSIGTGSYNEQFF

V gene: TRBV6-9
J gene: TRBJ2-7
D gene: TRBD1
CDR3 protein: CASSPTGQSEQYF